This T cell receptor (beta chain) was captured in a study of T cell repertoires in cytomegalovirus infection. On the study more broadly: CMV epitopes, recently identified HLA-C-restricted and well-studied HLA-B-restricted, were used. Shared public TCR beta signatures pointed to both CMV infection and a matching HLA type.

The CDR3 has 16 amino acids. Per germline, CDR1 MGHRA and CDR2 YSYEKL. Trimming stripped 4 bases from V and 1 base from J, with 16 bases between. General study results and limits: Totalled public TCR beta family frequency picked out people who carried CMV plus the relevant HLA. Within the response measured ex vivo, HLA-C-restricted CMV-specific TCR beta clonotypes were dominant.

TCRdb used MiXCR to reprocess the reads, holding one entry per CDR3 protein. The sample has around 770,000 distinct CDR3 sequences; almost 30% are singletons. About this clonotype: Its antigen is unidentified.

This specimen was cultured CD8+ T cells from PBMCs, taken from culture after CMV antigen stimulation. The TCR originated in a human donor in good health (CMV status not recorded). Some clones in this sample may be carry-over from other donors' samples. The chain employs TRBV4-1 and TRBJ1-1, with a tentative D call TRBD1 (5 bases). DNA of the CDR3: TGCGCCAGCAGCCCGGCGGCAGGGATAACGAACACTGAAGCTTTCTTT. Translation gives CASSPAAGITNTEAFF.